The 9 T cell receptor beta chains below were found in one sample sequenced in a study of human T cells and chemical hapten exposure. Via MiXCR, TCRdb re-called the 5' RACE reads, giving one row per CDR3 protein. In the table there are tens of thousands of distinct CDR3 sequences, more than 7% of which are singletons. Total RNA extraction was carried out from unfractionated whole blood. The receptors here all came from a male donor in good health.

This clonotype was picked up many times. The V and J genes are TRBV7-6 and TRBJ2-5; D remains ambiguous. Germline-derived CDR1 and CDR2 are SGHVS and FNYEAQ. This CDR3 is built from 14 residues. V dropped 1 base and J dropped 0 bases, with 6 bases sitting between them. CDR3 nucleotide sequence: TGTGCCAGCAGCTTAGTCTCCGACCAAGAGACCCAGTACTTC. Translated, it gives CASSLVSDQETQYF.

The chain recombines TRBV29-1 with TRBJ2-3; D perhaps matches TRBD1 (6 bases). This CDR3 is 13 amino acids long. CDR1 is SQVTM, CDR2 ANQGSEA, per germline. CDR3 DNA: TGCAGTGTACGAACAGGGAGCACAGATACGCAGTATTTT. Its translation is CSVRTGSTDTQYF.

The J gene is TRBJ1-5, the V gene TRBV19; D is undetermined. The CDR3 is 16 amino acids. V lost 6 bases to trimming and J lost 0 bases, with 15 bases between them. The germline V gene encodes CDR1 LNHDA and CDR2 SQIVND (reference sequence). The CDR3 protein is CASRPIARNSNQPQHF. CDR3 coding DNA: TGTGCCAGTAGGCCAATTGCAAGGAATAGCAATCAGCCCCAGCATTTT.

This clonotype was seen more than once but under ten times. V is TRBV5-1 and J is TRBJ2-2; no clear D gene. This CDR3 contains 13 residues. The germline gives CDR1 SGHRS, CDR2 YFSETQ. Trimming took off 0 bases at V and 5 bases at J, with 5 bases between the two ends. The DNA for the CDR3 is TGCGCCAGCAGCTTGGTCCCTACCGGGGAGCTGTTTTTT. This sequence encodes CASSLVPTGELFF.

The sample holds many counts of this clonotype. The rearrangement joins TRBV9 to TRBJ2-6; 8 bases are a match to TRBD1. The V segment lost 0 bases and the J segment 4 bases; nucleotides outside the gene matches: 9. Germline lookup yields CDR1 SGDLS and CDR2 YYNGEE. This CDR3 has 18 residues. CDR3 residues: CASSVDPPRTGGANVLTF. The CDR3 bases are TGTGCCAGCAGCGTAGACCCCCCCCGGACAGGGGGGGCCAACGTCCTGACTTTC.

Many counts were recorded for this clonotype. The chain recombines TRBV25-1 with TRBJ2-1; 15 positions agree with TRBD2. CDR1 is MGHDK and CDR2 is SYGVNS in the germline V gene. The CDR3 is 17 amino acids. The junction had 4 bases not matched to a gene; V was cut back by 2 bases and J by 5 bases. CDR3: CASSERRTSGRDNEQFF. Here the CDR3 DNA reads TGTGCCAGCAGTGAAAGGAGGACTAGCGGGAGGGACAATGAGCAGTTCTTC.

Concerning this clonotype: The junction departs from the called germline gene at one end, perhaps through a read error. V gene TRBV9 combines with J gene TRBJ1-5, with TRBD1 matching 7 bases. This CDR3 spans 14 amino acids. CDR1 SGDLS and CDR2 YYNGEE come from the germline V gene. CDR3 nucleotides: TGTGCCAGCAGCCGAACAGGGGCGGATCAGCCCCAGAATTTT. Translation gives CASSRTGADQPQNF. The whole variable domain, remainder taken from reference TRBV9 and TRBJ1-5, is DSGVTQTPKHLITATGQRVTLRCSPRSGDLSVYWYQQSLDQGLQFLIQYYNGEERAKGNILERFSAQQFPDLHSELNLSSLELGDSALYFCASSRTGADQPQNFGDGTRLSIL.

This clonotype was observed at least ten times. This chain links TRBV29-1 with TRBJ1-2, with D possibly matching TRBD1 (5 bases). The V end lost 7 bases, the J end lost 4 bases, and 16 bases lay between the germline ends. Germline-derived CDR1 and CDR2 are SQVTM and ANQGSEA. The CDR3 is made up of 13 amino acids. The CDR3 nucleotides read TGCAGCGGCAAGACCGGGACCAGCTATGGCTACACCTTC. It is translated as CSGKTGTSYGYTF. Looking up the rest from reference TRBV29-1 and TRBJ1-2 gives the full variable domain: SAVISQKPSRDICQRGTSLTIQCQVDSQVTMMFWYRQQPGQSLTLIATANQGSEATYESGFVIDKFPISRPNLTFSTLTVSNMSPEDSSIYLCSGKTGTSYGYTFGSGTRLTVV.

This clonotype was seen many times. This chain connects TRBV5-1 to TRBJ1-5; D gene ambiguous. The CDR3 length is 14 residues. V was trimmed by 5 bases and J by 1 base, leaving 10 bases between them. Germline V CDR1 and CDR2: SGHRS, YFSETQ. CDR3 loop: CASRLGPSNQPQHF. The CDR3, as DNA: TGCGCCAGCAGGCTTGGGCCGAGCAATCAGCCCCAGCATTTT.